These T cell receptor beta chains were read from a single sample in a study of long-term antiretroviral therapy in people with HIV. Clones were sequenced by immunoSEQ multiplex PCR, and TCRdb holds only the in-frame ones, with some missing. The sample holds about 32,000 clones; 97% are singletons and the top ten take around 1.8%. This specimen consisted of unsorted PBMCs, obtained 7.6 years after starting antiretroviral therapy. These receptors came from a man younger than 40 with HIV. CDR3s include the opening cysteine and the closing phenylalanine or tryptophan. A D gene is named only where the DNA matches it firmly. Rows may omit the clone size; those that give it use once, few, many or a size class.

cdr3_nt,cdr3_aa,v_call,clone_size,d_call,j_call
TGTGCCAGCAGTGAAGCCCGGGACACCGGGGAGCTGTTTTTT,CASSEARDTGELFF,TRBV5-4,.,.,TRBJ2-2
TGCGCCAGCAGCGGGAGTATTGGGTCACCCCTCCACTTT,CASSGSIGSPLHF,TRBV4-3,.,.,TRBJ1-6
TGTGCCAGCAGCGAAGGCCCGCAGGGGTACGAGCAGTACTTC,CASSEGPQGYEQYF,TRBV11-2,.,.,TRBJ2-7
TGTGCCAGCAGCGTAGGGGGGGGACAGGGGCAAGATACGCAGTATTTT,CASSVGGGQGQDTQYF,TRBV9,.,TRBD1,TRBJ2-3
TGTGCCAGTAGTATTAACAGCTACTACGAGCAGTACTTC,CASSINSYYEQYF,TRBV19,.,.,TRBJ2-7
TGTGCCAGCAGCTCTATGCAGGGCTACCACGAGCAGTACTTC,CASSSMQGYHEQYF,TRBV7-8,.,.,TRBJ2-7
TGCAGCGTTGGGGGCAGACTAAAAGAGACCCAGTACTTC,CSVGGRLKETQYF,TRBV29-1,.,.,TRBJ2-5
TGTGCCAGCAGTGAATTGGGTGCGGGAGCCCTCTTCAATGAGCAGTTCTTC,CASSELGAGALFNEQFF,TRBV25-1,once,TRBD2,TRBJ2-1
TGTGCCAGCAGTTTACCGGGATGGACTGAAGCTTTCTTT,CASSLPGWTEAFF,TRBV27,.,.,TRBJ1-1
TGTGCCAGCAGTCAGGGTAGGGGCACTGAAGCTTTCTTT,CASSQGRGTEAFF,TRBV6-6,once,.,TRBJ1-1
TGTGCCAGCAGCTTCCTAGCGGGGGGCTACAATGAGCAGTTCTTC,CASSFLAGGYNEQFF,TRBV13,.,TRBD2,TRBJ2-1
TGTGCCAGTAGTGCCTCCTGGGGGCCCTACGAGCAGTACTTC,CASSASWGPYEQYF,TRBV19,.,.,TRBJ2-7
TGCGCCAGCAGCTCATCTCAGGTCCGTGAGACCCAGTACTTC,CASSSSQVRETQYF,TRBV5-1,.,.,TRBJ2-5
TGTGCCAGCAGTTATCCGCCTCGGGGCTCCTACGAGCAGTACTTC,CASSYPPRGSYEQYF,TRBV6-6,.,.,TRBJ2-7
TGCGCCAGCAGCCCCGGCCTTAACACCGGGGAGCTGTTTTTT,CASSPGLNTGELFF,TRBV5-1,.,.,TRBJ2-2
TGTGCCAGCAGCTTAATTATTACCGGGACAGGGGGGTCTGGGGCCAACGTCCTGACTTTC,CASSLIITGTGGSGANVLTF,TRBV7-8,.,TRBD1,TRBJ2-6
TGTGCCAGCAGCCAAGGGGGGGAAAGGAAACTGTTTTTT,CASSQGGERKLFF,TRBV7-2,.,.,TRBJ1-4
TGTGCCAGCAGCGTTGACCTCAGGGACAGAGAGAATGGCTACACCTTC,CASSVDLRDRENGYTF,TRBV9,.,TRBD1,TRBJ1-2
TGTGCCAGCAGCTTGATCTCAGGGCGCAGAGGAAACACCATATATTTT,CASSLISGRRGNTIYF,TRBV5-8,.,.,TRBJ1-3
TGTGCCAGTAGTAAGGGACAGGAGGGCTACGAGCAGTACTTC,CASSKGQEGYEQYF,TRBV19,.,TRBD1,TRBJ2-7
TGTGCCAGCAGCCCCACCGGGGGGGTCTCCTACAATGAGCAGTTCTTC,CASSPTGGVSYNEQFF,TRBV7-3,.,TRBD2,TRBJ2-1
TGTGCCAGCAGCCAAGCTGACCGCTTAAACACCGGGGAGCTGTTTTTT,CASSQADRLNTGELFF,TRBV4-2,.,.,TRBJ2-2
TGTGCCAGCAGCTTAGTTACAGGGGCCGCCTCCTCCTACGAGCAGTACTTC,CASSLVTGAASSYEQYF,TRBV13,.,TRBD1,TRBJ2-7
TGTGCCAGCAGCTTGGGGGGTACCTACAAGCAGTACTTC,CASSLGGTYKQYF,TRBV11-2,.,.,TRBJ2-7
TGTGCCAGTACCCCACACCTGTCCGGGGAGCTGTTTTTT,CASTPHLSGELFF,TRBV19,.,.,TRBJ2-2
TGCGCCAGCAGCCAAGTCATCGGTGGCAATCAGCCCCAGCATTTT,CASSQVIGGNQPQHF,TRBV4-1,.,.,TRBJ1-5
TGCGCCAGCAGCTACCAGACAGGCACTGAAGCTTTCTTT,CASSYQTGTEAFF,TRBV5-1,.,.,TRBJ1-1
TGCGCCAGCAGCCAAGTAGTAAACACTGAAGCTTTCTTT,CASSQVVNTEAFF,TRBV4-1,.,.,TRBJ1-1
TGTGCCAGCTCCACGGGGGCTCCGACTAACTATGGCTACACCTTC,CASSTGAPTNYGYTF,TRBV18,.,.,TRBJ1-2
TGTGCCAGCAGCGAGGGGAGCCATTACAATGAGCAGTTCTTC,CASSEGSHYNEQFF,TRBV9,.,.,TRBJ2-1
TGTGCCAGCAGTCCCCGGGGACAGAATCAGCCCCAGCATTTT,CASSPRGQNQPQHF,TRBV6-6,.,TRBD1,TRBJ1-5
TGCAGCGTTGAAGACGGACAGACCTACGAGCAGTACTTC,CSVEDGQTYEQYF,TRBV29-1,.,.,TRBJ2-7
TGTGCCAGTAGTATGGGAATAGCGTCCGAGCAGTACTTC,CASSMGIASEQYF,TRBV19,.,.,TRBJ2-7
TGTGCCAGCAGTGACTTCTCCCTTGAATCCTACGAGCAGTACTTC,CASSDFSLESYEQYF,TRBV6-1,.,.,TRBJ2-7
TGCGCCAGCAGCAACCACCGGGTGAGCGCGGGGGGCAACTATGGCTACACCTTC,CASSNHRVSAGGNYGYTF,TRBV4-3,.,.,TRBJ1-2
TGTGCCAGCAGTTTAAATCCTAGCGGGAGGACGTACGAGCAGTACTTC,CASSLNPSGRTYEQYF,TRBV27,once,TRBD2,TRBJ2-7
TGTGCCAGCAGCCACAGGGGGTCCTACAATGAGCAGTTCTTC,CASSHRGSYNEQFF,TRBV5-8,.,TRBD1,TRBJ2-1
TGCAGCGTCATCGGGGGGGTCAGCACTGAAGCTTTCTTT,CSVIGGVSTEAFF,TRBV29-1,.,.,TRBJ1-1
TGTGCCAGCAGTTTACTTACCCATACGCAGTATTTT,CASSLLTHTQYF,TRBV28,.,.,TRBJ2-3
TGCGCCAGCAGCCCGCGGGTGGGTGGTGGCTCCTACGAGCAGTACTTC,CASSPRVGGGSYEQYF,TRBV5-1,.,.,TRBJ2-7
TGTGCCAGCAGTTTGAGGCAGGGAGAAGGAGCTTTCTTT,CASSLRQGEGAFF,TRBV27,.,.,TRBJ1-1
TGTGCCATCAGTGACCCCCACGATACCACAGGGGGTAGATCCTACGAGCAGTACTTC,CAISDPHDTTGGRSYEQYF,TRBV10-3,.,TRBD1,TRBJ2-7
TGTGCCAGCGGGTTAAGTAACACTGAAGCTTTCTTT,CASGLSNTEAFF,TRBV28,.,.,TRBJ1-1
TGTGCCAGCAGCCAAGGAGGACTAGCGGGCACAGATACGCAGTATTTT,CASSQGGLAGTDTQYF,TRBV4-2,.,TRBD2,TRBJ2-3
TGTGCCAGCAGCTTTGGGGGGAAGTACGAGCAGTACTTC,CASSFGGKYEQYF,TRBV7-6,.,.,TRBJ2-7
TGTGCCAGCAGTGATGGGGGGGGGTCCGGAGAGACCCAGTACTTC,CASSDGGGSGETQYF,TRBV2,few,TRBD2,TRBJ2-5
TGTGCCAGCAGTTACCAGTCTAGCTCCACAGATACGCAGTATTTT,CASSYQSSSTDTQYF,TRBV6-6,.,.,TRBJ2-3
TGTGCCAGCAGCAACTCCCCATTGGAACAGGGGAACACCGGGGAGCTGTTTTTT,CASSNSPLEQGNTGELFF,TRBV9,.,.,TRBJ2-2
TGTGCCAGCAGCTTAGTTCGGTCCAGGGACGAGCAGTACTTC,CASSLVRSRDEQYF,TRBV7-2,once,.,TRBJ2-7
TGTGCCAGTAGTCGGCTAGCGGGAGTTTCCTACAATGAGCAGTTCTTC,CASSRLAGVSYNEQFF,TRBV19,.,TRBD2,TRBJ2-1
TGTGCCAGCAGCTCACTAGAGGGGAGGACCCAAGAGACCCAGTACTTC,CASSSLEGRTQETQYF,TRBV5-5,.,.,TRBJ2-5
TGTGCCAGCAGCCAAGATAGTAATCAGCCCCAGCATTTT,CASSQDSNQPQHF,TRBV14,.,.,TRBJ1-5
TGTGCCAGCAGCTTAGTGGGACAGGGGATTGCAGATACGCAGTATTTT,CASSLVGQGIADTQYF,TRBV13,once,TRBD1,TRBJ2-3
TGCGCCAGCAGCCAAGTTGGACATGGGGAGCAGTACTTC,CASSQVGHGEQYF,TRBV4-3,.,.,TRBJ2-7
TGTGCCAGCAGCCCTATGTATAGGGGTAGGGATCAGCCCCAGCATTTT,CASSPMYRGRDQPQHF,TRBV27,.,.,TRBJ1-5
TGTGCCAGCAGCGTAGCGATAGCGGGAGGGCCGAACGAGCAGTACTTC,CASSVAIAGGPNEQYF,TRBV9,.,TRBD2,TRBJ2-7
TGTGCCAGCTCACCCCTCGGGACTAGCGGGAGAATTTCCGAGCAGTACTTC,CASSPLGTSGRISEQYF,TRBV18,.,TRBD2,TRBJ2-7
TGCGCCAGCAGCTTGGCCAGGGACTATGGCTACACCTTC,CASSLARDYGYTF,TRBV5-1,.,.,TRBJ1-2